The clone carrying this T cell receptor beta chain was counted at least ten times. Thyroid surgery had not been preceded by any treatment in any patient. The junction had 5 bases not matched to a gene; V was cut back by 1 base and J by 0 bases. Germline-derived CDR1 and CDR2 are SGHRS and YFSETQ. CDR3 size: 16 residues. The data were taken from a study of metastatic and nonmetastatic thyroid tumors. Across the whole study: Malignant and benign thyroid patients had repertoires compared in peripheral blood and tumor or nodule tissue.

In the original processing: Clinicopathological groups supplied CDR3 differences that were used to build a distant-metastasis classifier for papillary thyroid cancer. TCRdb re-clonotyped the PCR reads via MiXCR. For this entry, the V and J calls and clone size follow TCRdb and not the study's own pipeline. The sample includes 53,000 or so clones, 20% of them seen just once. The sequencing input was blood. This sequence joins TRBV5-1 and TRBJ2-7, with TRBD1 matching over 9 bases. The clonotype was recovered from a female donor with papillary thyroid cancer or a benign thyroid nodule (not recorded which). Some clones in this sample may be carry-over from other donors' samples. The CDR3 nucleotides are TGCGCCAGCAGCTTGCCGCGGGACAGGGCCTCCTACGAGCAGTACTTC. Translation gives CASSLPRDRASYEQYF.